This TCR beta chain came from a study of OX40 agonist ivuxolimab in advanced cancers. Context from the whole study: The costimulatory receptor OX40 (CD134) was targeted by ivuxolimab, a fully human IgG2 agonistic monoclonal antibody. Intravenous ivuxolimab was administered to patients every 2 weeks at six dose levels: 0.01, 0.1, 0.3, 1.5, 3 and 10 mg/kg. Among the roughly 50 dose-escalation patients, 19 had hepatocellular carcinoma, 15 melanoma, 9 renal cell carcinoma and 9 head and neck cancer. In the dose-escalation cohort, over 65% of patients were male, and the mean age was approximately 55 years, with a range of about 23 to 85. Patients were allowed to have had prior anti-PD-1, anti-PD-L1 or anti-CTLA-4 therapy, and roughly two fifths of the dose-escalation patients had been treated with checkpoint inhibitors. Three dose-escalation patients achieved partial responses, one with hepatocellular carcinoma and two with cutaneous melanoma. Peripheral TCRbeta sequencing was intended to test whether TCR sequence diversity was altered and clonal T-cell expansion was caused by ivuxolimab. The paper reports the monotherapy dose-escalation portion (N of about 51 patients) of the phase I ivuxolimab trial.

The trial excluded patients who had a history of autoimmune disease or who were on systemic immunosuppression. Peripheral blood for TCR sequencing was collected from all dose cohorts at baseline, on cycle 4 day 1, and on cycle 7 day 1. The samples were drawn from a first-in-human, open-label, multicenter phase I dose-escalation trial of ivuxolimab. Adults with locally advanced or metastatic melanoma, renal cell carcinoma, hepatocellular carcinoma or head and neck squamous cell carcinoma were enrolled in the trial. CD4+ and CD8+ T cells were sorted separately from peripheral blood before TCR sequencing. The paper's findings and limits, for the study overall: After ivuxolimab, expanded clones were on average more numerous among CD8+ T cells than among CD4+ T cells. Low levels of normalized T-cell clonal expansion were also seen in some nonresponding patients. In the 0.1-3.0 mg/kg groups, partial responders had among the lowest normalized peripheral clonal expansion, particularly in CD8+ T cells. Clonal expansion of both CD4+ and CD8+ blood T cells was observed from baseline to week 6 at doses 0.1 to 3.0 mg/kg. The antigen specificity of the clonally expanded peripheral T cells was not determined.

To sequence the TCRbeta CDR3 region, genomic DNA was isolated from the sorted cells. The immunoSEQ Assay was used to sequence the TCRbeta CDR3 regions. Not all clones reach the TCRdb copy of this immuneACCESS table, which keeps in-frame sequences only. Checked studies attribute under half of the gap to unresolved V genes and leave the rest unexplained. The sample has roughly 77,000 clones on record, approximately 85% of them singletons. In total, the top ten clones hold more than 2% of the sample. As regards this clone: There is no known antigen for this receptor. It has no much larger one-base neighbor in the sample; base qualities were not kept.

This clonotype originated in an adult with an advanced solid tumor such as melanoma, head and neck, liver or kidney cancer. The sample in question was CD4+ or CD8+ T cells sorted from blood, obtained in a trial of the OX40 agonist ivuxolimab.

The DNA is as follows: TGTGCCAGCAGCTTGCGGCAAGTACAAGAGACCCAGTACTTC. This translates into CASSLRQVQETQYF. The sequence joins TRBV5-4 to TRBJ2-5, with the D gene call left open. The CDR3, from cysteine to phenylalanine, totals 14 residues. Of all the DNA, just the CDR3 is kept, 42 bases in frame from base 1. V is reduced by 1 base and J by 2 bases, leaving a spacing of 9 bases between them. CDR1 and CDR2 are drawn from the germline V gene (reference sequence): SGHNT, YYREEE.